Each of the 29 T cell receptor beta chains below was sequenced from the same sample in a study of blood T cell repertoires in COVID-19. Sequencing used immunoSEQ multiplex PCR; TCRdb keeps in-frame clones, though not all of them. The sample includes about 300,000 clones, 75% to 90% of them seen just once. The sequencing sample was made of PBMCs or T cells enriched from blood (not recorded which). The receptors come from a woman aged 25 to 39 who had been exposed to COVID-19.

This rearrangement joins TRBV4-2 to TRBJ2-7; TRBD2 agrees at 9 bases. The CDR3 length is 16 residues. Germline V gene sequence: CDR1 LGHNA, CDR2 YNFKEQ. V lost 0 bases and J lost 1; bases outside the gene matches: 4. CDR3 sequence: CASSQDKAGGSYEQYF. CDR3 sequence (DNA): TGTGCCAGCAGCCAAGATAAAGCGGGAGGATCCTACGAGCAGTACTTC.

J is TRBJ1-1 and V is TRBV7-9; tentatively, D is TRBD1 (6 bases). The germline CDR1 and CDR2 sequences are SEHNR and FQNEAQ (reference sequence). CDR3 size: 14 residues. V lost 5 bases and J 11 bases, leaving 21 bases between the germline ends. The CDR3 nucleotides are TGTGCCAGCAGCCTTAGTCCAGGGGACGGGAAGGCTTTCTTT. Protein: CASSLSPGDGKAFF.

This clone has only a few counts. V gene TRBV7-2 combines with J gene TRBJ1-6; 8 bases match TRBD1. This CDR3 has 15 amino acids. With V trimmed by 1 base and J by 11 bases, 7 bases remained unmatched. In germline, CDR1 is SGHTA, CDR2 FQGNSA. CDR3 in amino acids: CASSLGDRRGPPLHF. Here the CDR3 DNA reads TGTGCCAGCAGCTTAGGGGACAGGAGAGGGCCACCCCTCCACTTT.

This rearrangement joins TRBV2 to TRBJ1-2, with D hard to call. Trimming shortened V by 4 bases and J by 4 bases, and 13 bases separated the two germline ends. The germline V gene has CDR1 SNHLY and CDR2 FYNNEI. The length of the CDR3 is 14 residues. The CDR3 DNA reads TGTGCCAGCAGTGTGGGCAGCACTGCCTATGGCTACACCTTC. Amino acid sequence: CASSVGSTAYGYTF.

This sequence joins TRBV12-3 or TRBV12-4 and TRBJ2-7; D possibly corresponds to TRBD1 (5 bases). CDR3 size: 13 residues. V gave up 8 bases and J gave up 2 bases, with 13 bases separating them. This chain's CDR3 is CASWKGRPYEQYF. CDR3 nucleotides: TGTGCCAGCTGGAAGGGGCGGCCCTACGAGCAGTACTTC.

This clone has only one observation. The chain carries TRBV30 and TRBJ1-6; D remains ambiguous. Trimming took off 4 bases at V and 0 bases at J, with 4 bases between the two ends. The length of the CDR3 is 13 residues. Germline values: CDR1 GTSNPN, CDR2 SVGIG (reference sequence). The chain's CDR3 is CAWMSSYNSPLHF. CDR3 sequence (DNA): TGTGCCTGGATGAGCTCCTATAATTCACCCCTCCACTTT.

The chain has TRBV9 and TRBJ2-1; D may be TRBD1 (6 bases). The CDR3 is made up of 18 amino acids. V lost 4 bases and J 1 base, leaving 21 bases between the germline ends. Germline V gene lookup returns CDR1 SGDLS and CDR2 YYNGEE. CDR3 in amino acids: CASSQGQTSSGSYNEQFF. The CDR3 nucleotides read TGTGCCAGCAGCCAAGGACAGACCTCCTCGGGTTCCTACAATGAGCAGTTCTTC.

The chain is built from TRBV5-1 and TRBJ2-2, with 9 nucleotides matching TRBD1. The germline gives CDR1 SGHRS, CDR2 YFSETQ. After removal of 10 bases from V and 1 base from J, the junction contained 5 bases not matched to a gene. The CDR3 is made up of 14 amino acids. The CDR3 sequence is CAARQGENTGELFF. CDR3 DNA: TGCGCCGCCCGACAGGGGGAGAACACCGGGGAGCTGTTTTTT.

V and J are TRBV7-2 and TRBJ2-1; 11 positions match TRBD2. The CDR3 covers 18 residues. Germline V lookup: CDR1 SGHTA, CDR2 FQGNSA. V lost 0 bases and J lost 0; bases outside the gene matches: 4. This CDR3 is CASSLATLAGGSYNEQFF. DNA for the CDR3: TGTGCCAGCAGCTTAGCCACCCTAGCGGGGGGCTCCTACAATGAGCAGTTCTTC.

The chain recombines TRBV12-2 with TRBJ2-1; TRBD2, as called in the table, went unchecked against the DNA. TRBV12-2 is termed a pseudogene. The CDR3 is 16 amino acids. The CDR3: CASRPAVREGDNEQFF. CDR3 bases: TGTGCAAGTCGCCCAGCCGTCCGGGAGGGGGATAATGAGCAGTTCTTC.

This chain links TRBV11-2 with TRBJ1-6; 9 bases line up with TRBD1. V trimming: 6 bases; J trimming: 10 bases; junction bases outside the gene matches: 4. The CDR3 has 13 amino acids. CDR1 SGHAT and CDR2 FQNNGV come from the germline V gene. The CDR3 DNA sequence: TGTGCCAGCAGGCCGGGACAGGGATCACCCCTCCACTTT. This codes for CASRPGQGSPLHF. Variable domain in full (rest from reference TRBV11-2 and TRBJ1-6): EAGVAQSPRYKIIEKRQSVAFWCNPISGHATLYWYQQILGQGPKLLIQFQNNGVVDDSQLPKDRFSAERLKGVDSTLKIQPAKLEDSAVYLCASRPGQGSPLHFGNGTRLTVT.

This clone was recorded once. The V call is TRBV9, the J call TRBJ2-2; weak D call: TRBD1 (5 bases). CDR3 size: 14 residues. The germline CDR1 and CDR2 sequences are SGDLS and YYNGEE. V was clipped by 3 bases and J by 0 bases, with 6 bases between them. CDR3 sequence reads: CASSGQTNTGELFF. The CDR3 nucleotides read TGTGCCAGCAGCGGACAGACGAACACCGGGGAGCTGTTTTTT.

The chain couples TRBV6-4 to TRBJ2-3, with D maybe TRBD2 (7 bases). V gave up 5 bases and J gave up 3 bases, with 15 bases separating them. The V gene's germline CDR1 is MRHNA and CDR2 SNTAGT. This CDR3 comprises 15 residues. The DNA for the CDR3 is TGTGCCAGCAGTTCGGGGGGCGCACGGACAGATACGCAGTATTTT. This codes for CASSSGGARTDTQYF.

The gene calls are TRBV4-1 and TRBJ2-6; possible D gene TRBD1, 6 bases. Germline values: CDR1 MGHRA, CDR2 YSYEKL. This CDR3 has 20 amino acids. V was trimmed by 2 bases and J by 1 base, leaving 21 bases between them. The CDR3 region has the DNA TGCGCCAGCAGCCAACTTCTAAGGACCCTACAGGGATCTGGGGCCAACGTCCTGACTTTC. Translation gives CASSQLLRTLQGSGANVLTF.

The V and J genes are TRBV5-1 and TRBJ2-5, with 7 bases aligning to TRBD1. Trimming at V came to 8 bases and at J to 5 bases, leaving 6 bases not matched to a gene. The germline gives CDR1 SGHRS, CDR2 YFSETQ. CDR3 length: 12 amino acids. CDR3 sequence reads: CASGQEWETQYF. The DNA of the CDR3 is TGCGCCAGTGGACAGGAATGGGAGACCCAGTACTTC.

This rearrangement joins TRBV3-1 (or the pseudogene TRBV3-2) to TRBJ1-1, with D uncertain. Germline assignment: CDR1 LGHDT and CDR2 YNNKEL (reference sequence). V dropped 1 base and J dropped 2 bases, with 5 bases sitting between them. The CDR3 loop spans 13 amino acids. CDR3 nucleotide sequence: TGTGCCAGCAGCCAAGCCAGTAACACTGAAGCTTTCTTT. Translation gives CASSQASNTEAFF.

V is TRBV7-9 and J is TRBJ2-1; 16 positions agree with TRBD2. The V gene's germline CDR1 is SEHNR and CDR2 FQNEAQ (reference sequence). The CDR3 spans 18 residues. V lost 5 bases to trimming and J lost 9 bases; unmatched junction nucleotides: 13. In DNA, the CDR3 is TGTGCCAGCAGCCCCGCGGGACTAGCGGGAGGGCCATCCCTTGAGCAGTTCTTC. Its protein product is CASSPAGLAGGPSLEQFF.

V gene TRBV5-1 combines with J gene TRBJ2-7; D not certain. The CDR3 spans 13 residues. Germline CDR1 reads SGHRS; CDR2 reads YFSETQ. The V end was cut by 0 bases, the J end by 2 bases, with 6 bases between. This chain's CDR3 is CASSLDLAYEQYF. CDR3 in DNA: TGCGCCAGCAGCTTGGATCTAGCCTACGAGCAGTACTTC.

This clone was found once. V usage is TRBV4-1 and J usage is TRBJ2-7; D is unresolved. In germline, CDR1 is MGHRA, CDR2 YSYEKL. The CDR3 runs 15 residues. The V and J ends lost 3 bases and 6 bases respectively, with 18 bases between them. CDR3 DNA: TGCGCCAGCAGCCACAGAGGTGATAGTGGCGGCGAGCAGTACTTC. This translates into CASSHRGDSGGEQYF.

The V call is TRBV3-1 (or the pseudogene TRBV3-2), the J call TRBJ2-7; the D gene is possibly TRBD1 (5 bases). The CDR3 has 12 residues. Deletions cut 2 bases from V and 4 bases from J, with 6 bases between. Germline V lookup: CDR1 LGHDT, CDR2 YNNKEL (reference sequence). In DNA, the CDR3 is TGTGCCAGCAGCCAACAGGGTTACGAGCAGTACTTC. This sequence encodes CASSQQGYEQYF.

The J gene is TRBJ1-2, the V gene TRBV24-1; possibly TRBD1 for D (5 bases). Germline loops: CDR1 KGHDR, CDR2 SFDVKD. Trimming removed 4 bases from V and 7 bases from J, with 15 bases in between. The CDR3 extends over 14 amino acids. CDR3 in DNA: TGTGCCACCAGTGACCCGGGGAGGGGAAGTGGCTACACCTTC. Translating it yields CATSDPGRGSGYTF.

The chain employs TRBV5-8 and TRBJ2-7; D gene ambiguous. The germline V gene has CDR1 SGHTS and CDR2 YDEGEE. Trimming stripped 1 base from V and 0 bases from J, with 11 bases between. The CDR3 loop spans 15 amino acids. The CDR3 region has the DNA TGTGCCAGCAGCTTGAATAGCTGGAACTCCTACGAGCAGTACTTC. This encodes CASSLNSWNSYEQYF.

This sequence joins TRBV7-8 and TRBJ2-7; 11 bases agree with TRBD1. The germline V gene encodes CDR1 SGHVS and CDR2 FQNEAQ. The junction had 5 bases not matched to a gene; V was cut back by 1 base and J by 6 bases. The CDR3 is 15 residues long. As DNA, the CDR3 is TGTGCCAGCAGCTTAGTTGGACAGGGGGCGGCCGAGCAGTACTTC. Residues: CASSLVGQGAAEQYF.

The rearrangement joins TRBV5-4 to TRBJ2-5, with a weak D call TRBD1 (6 bases). CDR1 is SGHNT, CDR2 YYREEE, per germline (reference sequence). This CDR3 region has 14 residues. V gave up 0 bases and J gave up 3 bases, with 9 bases separating them. Written as DNA, the CDR3 is TGTGCCAGCAGCTTGGGACAGGCGAAAGAGACCCAGTACTTC. This sequence encodes CASSLGQAKETQYF.

J is TRBJ1-2 and V is TRBV28; weak D call: TRBD1 (6 bases). V lost 5 bases to trimming and J lost 0 bases, with 13 bases between them. CDR3 length equals 15 residues. Germline CDR1 MDHEN, CDR2 SYDVKM. The CDR3 sequence: CASSQGGRANYGYTF. CDR3 coding DNA: TGTGCCAGCAGTCAAGGGGGTCGGGCTAACTATGGCTACACCTTC.

This clone was detected once. The CDR3 region is CASSFSQPWTGRETQYF. Written as DNA, the CDR3 is TGTGCCAGCAGCTTTAGCCAACCCTGGACAGGGAGGGAGACCCAGTACTTC. This chain uses TRBV7-9 with TRBJ2-5; 8 positions match TRBD1. V was clipped by 3 bases and J by 5 bases; unmatched bases: 14. The CDR3 is 17 amino acids. Germline CDR1 SEHNR, CDR2 FQNEAQ (reference sequence). The variable domain in full, completed from reference TRBV7-9 and TRBJ2-5, reads DTGVSQNPRHKITKRGQNVTFRCDPISEHNRLYWYRQTLGQGPEFLTYFQNEAQLEKSRLLSDRFSAERPKGSFSTLEIQRTEQGDSAMYLCASSFSQPWTGRETQYFGPGTRLLVL.

V is TRBV6-5 and J is TRBJ2-7; no reliable D call. The CDR3 loop spans 15 amino acids. V was pared by 7 bases and J by 2 bases, with 18 bases between. Germline V CDR1 and CDR2: MNHEY, SVGAGI. The DNA for the CDR3 is TGTGCCAGCATAGCTCCAGCTACGGCAACCTACGAGCAGTACTTC. Translating it yields CASIAPATATYEQYF.

V and J are TRBV28 and TRBJ1-2, with 7 positions matching TRBD1. The CDR3 length is 15 residues. Per germline, CDR1 MDHEN and CDR2 SYDVKM. The junction had 5 bases not matched to a gene; V was cut back by 4 bases and J by 0 bases. The chain's CDR3 is CASSSTGLTNYGYTF. For the CDR3, the DNA is TGTGCCAGCAGTTCGACAGGGCTTACTAACTATGGCTACACCTTC.

This chain links TRBV5-4 with TRBJ1-1, with a weak D call TRBD1 (5 bases). The CDR3 is 13 residues long. The germline gives CDR1 SGHNT, CDR2 YYREEE (reference sequence). The germline V and J ends were trimmed by 4 bases and 11 bases, with 18 bases remaining between them. CDR3 protein: CASSPGTGLDAFF. The CDR3 DNA reads TGTGCCAGCAGCCCCGGGACGGGACTTGACGCTTTCTTT.